This T cell receptor beta chain was observed in a study of control samples from healthy donors and cancer patients. The CDR3 contains 15 residues. V gave up 3 bases and J gave up 1 base; unmatched junction bases: 3. Germline loops: CDR1 SGHNT, CDR2 YYREEE (reference sequence). Method: immunoSEQ multiplex PCR; TCRdb's copy keeps in-frame clones and lacks some. The table shows about 130,000 clones, with 90% to 95% occurring only once. V gene TRBV5-4 combines with J gene TRBJ1-3; 8 nucleotides align to TRBD1. Material for sequencing was PBMCs. This clonotype was sampled from a man in his fifties with head and neck cancer. The CDR3: CASSSTGGSGNTIYF. CDR3 nucleotides: TGTGCCAGCAGCTCAACAGGGGGTTCTGGAAACACCATATATTTT.